Shown below are 23 T cell receptor beta chains from a single sample sequenced in a study of response to subunit inactivated influenza vaccine. A single record per CDR3 protein comes from TCRdb applying MiXCR to the RT-PCR reads. The repertoire holds more than 550,000 distinct CDR3 sequences, with about 12% as singletons. The sequences come from PBMCs from blood, collected on the day of vaccination. The receptors were gathered from a man aged 50 or older who received an inactivated influenza vaccine.

This clonotype was seen at least ten times. V is TRBV7-2 and J is TRBJ2-7, with 11 bases lining up with TRBD2. The CDR3 consists of 16 residues. From germline, CDR1 is SGHTA and CDR2 FQGNSA. V gave up 0 bases and J gave up 4 bases; unmatched junction bases: 5. The CDR3 sequence: CASSLASSGRYYEQYF. The CDR3 bases are TGTGCCAGCAGCTTAGCGTCTAGCGGGAGGTATTACGAGCAGTACTTC.

The table lists this clonotype with a few counts. The chain couples TRBV19 to TRBJ2-7, with 10 bases fitting TRBD2. CDR3 size: 15 residues. V lost 4 bases to trimming and J lost 2 bases; unmatched junction nucleotides: 5. CDR1 and CDR2 (germline): LNHDA, SQIVND (reference sequence). As DNA, the CDR3 is TGTGCCAGTAGTACCCCGGGACTAGCGACCTACGAGCAGTACTTC. Its translation: CASSTPGLATYEQYF. Full variable domain (outside the CDR3, taken from reference TRBV19 and TRBJ2-7): DGGITQSPKYLFRKEGQNVTLSCEQNLNHDAMYWYRQDPGQGLRLIYYSQIVNDFQKGDIAEGYSVSREKKESFPLTVTSAQKNPTAFYLCASSTPGLATYEQYFGPGTRLTVT.

This clonotype has more than one count but fewer than ten. The V gene is TRBV7-2, the J gene TRBJ2-7, with D unresolved. V gave up 5 bases and J gave up 4 bases, with 9 bases separating them. This CDR3 is 12 amino acids long. Germline V gives CDR1 SGHTA, CDR2 FQGNSA. The CDR3 nucleotides read TGTGCCAGCAGCGGCAACGGTTACGAGCAGTACTTC. Translating gives CASSGNGYEQYF.

The sample holds many counts of this clonotype. V gene TRBV28 combines with J gene TRBJ1-1; no clear D gene. CDR1 is MDHEN and CDR2 is SYDVKM in the germline V gene. The CDR3 extends over 16 amino acids. Trimming took off 6 bases at V and 0 bases at J, with 17 bases between the two ends. This chain's CDR3 is CASSPGMWRLNTEAFF. CDR3 nucleotide sequence: TGTGCCAGCAGCCCTGGGATGTGGAGATTGAACACTGAAGCTTTCTTT.

As to this clonotype: The missing conserved phenylalanine or tryptophan at the end of this CDR3 makes a read error likely. The rearrangement uses TRBV11-1 and TRBJ2-4, with 7 bases that match TRBD1. The length of the CDR3 is 13 residues. The V gene's germline CDR1 is SGHAT and CDR2 FQDESV (reference sequence). Trimming at V came to 3 bases and at J to 7 bases, leaving 3 bases not matched to a gene. The CDR3 sequence: CASSFGTDNIQYY. For the CDR3, the DNA is TGTGCCAGCAGCTTCGGGACAGACAACATTCAGTACTAC.

This clonotype was detected ten times or more. The junction does not match germline at one end; this may be a read error. The V and J genes are TRBV5-1 and TRBJ2-7; no clear D. The germline CDR1 and CDR2 sequences are SGHRS and YFSETQ. CDR3 length equals 16 residues. The CDR3 DNA is TGCGCCAGCAGCTTGGTACCGACCGTGTCCTCCAACGAGCAGTACTTC. It translates to CASSLVPTVSSNEQYF.

This clonotype was picked up a small number of times. The J gene is TRBJ1-1, the V gene TRBV6-5; D gene uncertain. The CDR3 runs to 16 residues. The germline V gene encodes CDR1 MNHEY and CDR2 SVGAGI. V gave up 0 bases and J gave up 0 bases, with 11 bases separating them. The CDR3 DNA is TGTGCCAGCAGTTACTCGATCGGGGTGATGAACACTGAAGCTTTCTTT. Its protein is CASSYSIGVMNTEAFF.

This clonotype was seen more than once but under ten times. The gene calls are TRBV10-3 and TRBJ2-3; 9 bases are shared with TRBD2. CDR1 and CDR2 from the germline V gene are ENHRY and SYGVKD. The CDR3 has 18 amino acids. V dropped 3 bases and J dropped 2; count of bases not matched to a gene: 12. The CDR3 nucleotides are TGTGCCATCAGTGATATTAGCGGGAGAAAGGGACCCACAGATACGCAGTATTTT. Amino acids: CAISDISGRKGPTDTQYF.

The genes are TRBV5-1 and TRBJ2-7, with TRBD1 matching over 8 bases. The CDR3 runs to 15 residues. V lost 5 bases to trimming and J lost 3 bases; unmatched junction nucleotides: 10. Germline V gene sequence: CDR1 SGHRS, CDR2 YFSETQ. As DNA, the CDR3 is TGCGCCAGCAGTCCCCGACAGGGGTCGGACTACGAGCAGTACTTC. This encodes CASSPRQGSDYEQYF.

This clonotype was counted at least ten times. J is TRBJ2-2 and V is TRBV7-8, with D possibly being TRBD2 (6 bases). V was cut by 1 base and J by 7 bases, with 10 bases left in between. CDR3 size: 14 residues. Germline lookup yields CDR1 SGHVS and CDR2 FQNEAQ. CDR3 loop: CASSLGDWVGELFF. DNA for the CDR3: TGTGCCAGCAGCTTAGGGGACTGGGTCGGGGAGCTGTTTTTT.

This chain joins TRBV6-2 or TRBV6-3 and TRBJ2-2; D may be TRBD1 (6 bases). Germline V lookup: CDR1 MNHEY, CDR2 SVGEGT. The CDR3 extends over 13 amino acids. V was pared by 7 bases and J by 6 bases, with 12 bases between. DNA of the CDR3: TGTGCCAGCATCAAACAGGGTCCCGGGGAGCTGTTTTTT. Its protein is CASIKQGPGELFF.

The rearrangement links TRBV4-2 to TRBJ2-7, with D perhaps being TRBD1 or TRBD2 (6 bases each). The germline V gene encodes CDR1 LGHNA and CDR2 YNFKEQ. The CDR3 extends over 15 amino acids. Trimming removed 3 bases from V and 2 bases from J, with 14 bases in between. CDR3 DNA: TGTGCCAGCAGCCAGGGGGCCTCGGGGGCCTACGAGCAGTACTTC. This gives the protein CASSQGASGAYEQYF.

This chain links TRBV5-1 with TRBJ2-1; D possibly corresponds to TRBD1 (6 bases). Germline CDR1 and CDR2: SGHRS and YFSETQ. V lost 3 bases to trimming and J lost 5 bases, with 12 bases between them. This CDR3 is 14 amino acids long. The CDR3, as DNA: TGCGCCAGCAGCTCAGGGGCAGGACACAATGAGCAGTTCTTC. Translating it yields CASSSGAGHNEQFF.

Only a few counts were recorded for this clonotype. V is TRBV12-3 or TRBV12-4 and J is TRBJ1-6; possibly TRBD1 for D (6 bases). The CDR3 is 16 residues long. Trimming took 1 base from V and 6 from J, leaving 13 bases between them. DNA of the CDR3: TGTGCCAGCAGTTTAGGTCTCTTAGGGGGTAATTCACCCCTCCACTTT. Amino acids: CASSLGLLGGNSPLHF.

This clonotype was recorded a few times. The CDR3 DNA is TGTGCCAGTAGAGTACACATCGCTAACAATCAGCCCCAGCATTTT. The encoded protein is CASRVHIANNQPQHF. V gene TRBV19 combines with J gene TRBJ1-5; no clear D. The CDR3 length is 15 residues. The germline V gene encodes CDR1 LNHDA and CDR2 SQIVND (reference sequence). Deletions cut 6 bases from V and 3 bases from J, with 15 bases between.

This clonotype was observed a few times. The rearrangement joins TRBV4-2 to TRBJ2-3; the match to TRBD2 covers 13 bases. The V segment lost 4 bases and the J segment 2 bases; nucleotides outside the gene matches: 3. The CDR3 has 16 amino acids. Germline V gene data show CDR1 as LGHNA and CDR2 as YNFKEQ. The CDR3 nucleotides read TGTGCCAGCAGCCGAGGGACTAGCGGGAACACAGATACGCAGTATTTT. This encodes CASSRGTSGNTDTQYF.

This clonotype appeared a few times. The chain uses TRBV4-2 and TRBJ2-1; 8 bases line up with TRBD2. There are 17 residues in the CDR3. Trimming cost V 3 bases and J 6 bases; bases outside gene matches: 13. The V gene's germline CDR1 is LGHNA and CDR2 YNFKEQ. CDR3 nucleotides: TGTGCCAGCAGCCAGTCGGGGGCGGGAGGTCTGTCCAATGAGCAGTTCTTC. Amino acid sequence: CASSQSGAGGLSNEQFF.

This chain joins TRBV6-2 or TRBV6-3 and TRBJ2-3; 11 bases line up with TRBD2. The CDR3 length is 20 residues. V lost 6 bases and J lost 7; bases outside the gene matches: 24. CDR1 and CDR2 (germline): MNHEY, SVGEGT. The CDR3 DNA sequence: TGTGCCAGCAGAACAAGTGACAGGGGAAACCTAGCGGGGGGCCGCTATACGCAGTATTTT. This translates into CASRTSDRGNLAGGRYTQYF.

With regard to this clonotype: One base away lies a much larger clone, so this may be a sequencing read error. The chain has TRBV15 and TRBJ2-7; D gene uncertain. The CDR3 covers 16 residues. The germline V and J ends were trimmed by 0 bases and 6 bases, with 18 bases remaining between them. Germline CDR1 reads LNHNV; CDR2 reads YYDKDF (reference sequence). DNA for the CDR3: TGTGCCACCAGCAGAGATTACCTTCACCGATATGGCGAGCAGTACTTC. Translated: CATSRDYLHRYGEQYF.

The chain employs TRBV4-2 and TRBJ2-3; TRBD2 matches at 7 bases. The length of the CDR3 is 16 residues. V was clipped by 0 bases and J by 1 base; unmatched bases: 4. Germline CDR1 reads LGHNA; CDR2 reads YNFKEQ. The CDR3 spells CASSQDYRGGTDTQYF. In DNA form, the CDR3 reads TGTGCCAGCAGCCAAGACTACCGGGGGGGCACAGATACGCAGTATTTT.

The gene calls are TRBV7-2 and TRBJ1-4; no reliable D call. This CDR3 is built from 15 residues. The germline V and J ends were trimmed by 5 bases and 7 bases, with 17 bases remaining between them. Germline CDR1 is SGHTA and CDR2 is FQGNSA. CDR3 DNA sequence: TGTGCCAGCAGCCCCAGGTTTTCGTGGGCTGAAAAACTGTTTTTT. Its translation is CASSPRFSWAEKLFF.

This clonotype was observed a handful of times. The V call is TRBV6-2 or TRBV6-3, the J call TRBJ2-1; tentatively, D is TRBD2 (5 bases). Germline V gene sequence: CDR1 MNHEY, CDR2 SVGEGT. The CDR3 length is 14 residues. The V gene lost 4 bases and the J gene lost 8 bases, with 15 bases spanning the gap. The CDR3 spells CASSFYSTRDEQFF. The CDR3 nucleotides read TGTGCCAGCAGTTTTTACTCAACGAGGGATGAGCAGTTCTTC.

The rearrangement links TRBV20-1 to TRBJ2-2; D might be TRBD1 (5 bases). Germline V gives CDR1 DFQATT, CDR2 SNEGSKA (reference sequence). The length of the CDR3 is 14 residues. The CDR3: CSARWQGNTGELFF. Written as DNA, the CDR3 is TGCAGCGCCCGGTGGCAGGGTAACACCGGGGAGCTGTTTTTT.